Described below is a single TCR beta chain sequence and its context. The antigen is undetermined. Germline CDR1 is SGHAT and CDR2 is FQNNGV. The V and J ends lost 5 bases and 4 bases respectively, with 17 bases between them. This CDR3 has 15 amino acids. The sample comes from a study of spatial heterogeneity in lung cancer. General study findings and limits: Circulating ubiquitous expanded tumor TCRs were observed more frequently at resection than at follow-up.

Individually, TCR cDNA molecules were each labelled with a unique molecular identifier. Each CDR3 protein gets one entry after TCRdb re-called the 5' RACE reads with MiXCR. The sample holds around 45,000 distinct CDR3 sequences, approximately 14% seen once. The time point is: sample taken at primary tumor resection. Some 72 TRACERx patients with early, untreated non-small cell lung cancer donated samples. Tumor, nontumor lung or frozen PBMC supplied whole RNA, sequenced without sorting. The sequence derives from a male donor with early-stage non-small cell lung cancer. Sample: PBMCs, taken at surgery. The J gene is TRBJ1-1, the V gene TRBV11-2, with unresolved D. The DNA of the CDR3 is TGTGCCAGCAGCCCCGACTGGAGCTGGGGCACTGAAGCTTTCTTT. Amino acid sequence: CASSPDWSWGTEAFF.